Detailed here is one T cell receptor beta chain. Its antigen is undetermined. The sample is drawn from a study of CXCR3-negative and CXCR3-positive naive CD8 T cells. Study observations and caveats: The level of CXCR3 expression partially decreased after cryopreservation; the majority of assays used fresh PBMCs. Naive cells with CXCR3 showed TRB CDR3s that were more hydrophobic than those in CXCR3-negative naive cells. Memory CD8+ cells showed much lower diversity, while both naive subsets displayed comparably high diversity.

cDNA libraries for TRB were generated by 5' RACE incorporating UMI labels. TCRdb re-called the 5' RACE reads and gives one entry per CDR3 protein, without DNA. The specimen's table records 150,000 to 170,000 distinct CDR3 sequences. CDR3 length: 15 residues. Germline V gene data show CDR1 as MNHNY and CDR2 as SVGAGI (reference sequence). The clonotype was recovered from a human donor in good health. Some clones in this sample may be carry-over from other donors' samples. Material for sequencing was naive CXCR3+ CD8+ T cells from blood. Subset denoted: CD45RO-CCR7+CD27+CD95- naive CD8+ T cells expressing CXCR3 (TNR3+). This chain uses TRBV6-6 with TRBJ1-4; checking the TCRdb D call of TRBD1 is not possible without DNA. CDR3 in amino acids: CASSSPGGYDEKLFF.